This T cell receptor (beta chain) was sequenced during a study of blood T cell repertoires in COVID-19. The CDR3 consists of 15 residues. Germline lookup yields CDR1 MDHEN and CDR2 SYDVKM. V lost 4 bases and J 5 bases, leaving 14 bases between the germline ends. Authors' processing steps: Nucleated cell counts were estimated from reference gene primer amplification. Repertoires were generated with immunoSEQ multiplex PCR, while TCRdb's copy carries only in-frame clones and drops some. V, J and clone size derive from that table, while D and trimming were established from the DNA sequence. Among roughly 330,000 clones listed, roughly 90% were seen once.

The clonotype comes from a woman aged 45-60 years with active or convalescent COVID-19. The chain is built from TRBV28 and TRBJ1-4; D not resolved. Sequencing was carried out using peripheral blood. CDR3 DNA sequence: TGTGCCAGCAGTTATCTATTCCAGGAAAATGAAAAACTGTTTTTT. It specifies CASSYLFQENEKLFF. Full variable domain (outside the CDR3, taken from reference TRBV28 and TRBJ1-4): DVKVTQSSRYLVKRTGEKVFLECVQDMDHENMFWYRQDPGLGLRLIYFSYDVKMKEKGDIPEGYSVSREKKERFSLILESASTNQTSMYLCASSYLFQENEKLFFGSGTQLSVL.